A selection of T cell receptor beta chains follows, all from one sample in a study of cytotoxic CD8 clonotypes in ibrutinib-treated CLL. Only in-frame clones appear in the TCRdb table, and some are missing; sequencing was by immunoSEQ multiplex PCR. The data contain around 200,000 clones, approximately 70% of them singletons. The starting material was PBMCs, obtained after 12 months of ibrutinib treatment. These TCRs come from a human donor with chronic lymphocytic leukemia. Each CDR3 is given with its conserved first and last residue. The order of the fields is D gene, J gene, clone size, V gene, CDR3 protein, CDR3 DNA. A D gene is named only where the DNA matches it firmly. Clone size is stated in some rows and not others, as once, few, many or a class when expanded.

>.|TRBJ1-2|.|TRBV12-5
CASGLFDGNYGYTF
TGTGCTAGTGGCCTTTTTGATGGGAACTATGGCTACACCTTC
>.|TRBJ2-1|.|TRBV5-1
CASSLAAEQFF
TGCGCCAGCAGCTTGGCGGCGGAGCAGTTCTTC
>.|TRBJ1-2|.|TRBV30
CAWSVGAPGYTF
TGTGCCTGGAGTGTTGGGGCGCCGGGCTACACCTTC
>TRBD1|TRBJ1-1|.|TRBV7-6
CASSLTGSTEAFF
TGTGCCAGCAGCTTGACAGGGTCCACTGAAGCTTTCTTT
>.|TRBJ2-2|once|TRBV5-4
CASSSRDGNTGELFF
TGTGCCAGCAGCTCCCGGGACGGGAACACCGGGGAGCTGTTTTTT
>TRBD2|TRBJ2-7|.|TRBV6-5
CASSFLAGASYEQYF
TGTGCCAGCAGTTTCCTGGCGGGAGCCTCCTACGAGCAGTACTTC
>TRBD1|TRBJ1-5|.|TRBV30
CAWQTGRNQPQHF
TGTGCCTGGCAGACAGGGCGGAATCAGCCCCAGCATTTT
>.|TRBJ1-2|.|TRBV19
CAVRRGEANYGYTF
TGTGCCGTTCGGAGGGGGGAAGCTAACTATGGCTACACCTTC
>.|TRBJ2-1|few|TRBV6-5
CASSYSGGQKEQFF
TGTGCCAGCAGTTACTCTGGGGGTCAGAAAGAGCAGTTCTTC
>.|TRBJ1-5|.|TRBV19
CASIPGGGIGNQPQHF
TGTGCCAGTATCCCTGGAGGGGGAATAGGTAATCAGCCCCAGCATTTT
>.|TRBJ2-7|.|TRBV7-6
CASSLARSSYEQYF
TGTGCCAGCAGCTTAGCGCGATCCTCCTACGAGCAGTACTTC
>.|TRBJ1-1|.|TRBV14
CASSQDLIGIGTEAFF
TGTGCCAGCAGCCAAGATCTTATAGGGATAGGAACTGAAGCTTTCTTT
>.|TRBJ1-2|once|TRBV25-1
CASSEISYGYTF
TGTGCCAGCAGTGAAATTAGCTATGGCTACACCTTC
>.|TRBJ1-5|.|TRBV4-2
CASSQGTGVGSNQPQHF
TGTGCCAGCAGCCAAGGAACGGGGGTGGGGAGCAATCAGCCCCAGCATTTT
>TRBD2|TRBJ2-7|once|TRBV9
CASSSGGSDEQYF
TGTGCCAGCAGCTCGGGGGGGTCCGACGAGCAGTACTTC
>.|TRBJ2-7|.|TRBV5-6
CASSVGFPEPYEQYF
TGTGCCAGCAGCGTAGGTTTTCCTGAGCCCTACGAGCAGTACTTC
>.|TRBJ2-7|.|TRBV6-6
CASSYSSLVTSQYF
TGTGCCAGCAGTTACTCGAGTCTAGTAACTTCGCAGTACTTC
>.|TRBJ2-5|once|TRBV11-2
CASSPGQMETQYF
TGTGCCAGCAGCCCCGGACAGATGGAGACCCAGTACTTC
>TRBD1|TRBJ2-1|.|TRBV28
CASSTGTGSVF
TGTGCCAGCAGTACCGGGACAGGGTCGGTCTTC
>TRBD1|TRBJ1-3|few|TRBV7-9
CASSWGTASGNTIYF
TGTGCCAGCAGCTGGGGGACAGCCTCTGGAAACACCATATATTTT
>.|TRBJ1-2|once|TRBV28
CASAGFNYGYTF
TGTGCCTCTGCTGGCTTTAACTATGGCTACACCTTC
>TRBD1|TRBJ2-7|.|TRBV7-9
CASSLVTGVSYEQYF
TGTGCCAGCAGCTTAGTGACAGGGGTCTCCTACGAGCAGTACTTC
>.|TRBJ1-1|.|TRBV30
CAWSVSGPNTEAFF
TGTGCCTGGAGTGTATCCGGACCGAACACTGAAGCTTTCTTT
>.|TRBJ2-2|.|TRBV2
CASRDSPNTGELFF
TGTGCCAGCAGGGACAGTCCGAACACCGGGGAGCTGTTTTTT
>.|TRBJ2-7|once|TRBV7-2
CASSLVWGAHEQYF
TGTGCCAGCAGCTTAGTGTGGGGGGCTCACGAGCAGTACTTC
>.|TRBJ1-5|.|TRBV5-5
CASSPLGNQPQHF
TGTGCCAGCAGCCCCCTGGGAAATCAGCCCCAGCATTTT
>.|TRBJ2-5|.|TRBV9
CASSPLSTTWETQYF
TGTGCCAGCAGCCCACTTTCGACTACGTGGGAGACCCAGTACTTC
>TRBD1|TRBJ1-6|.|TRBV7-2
CASRTGTGGYGSPLHF
TGTGCCAGCAGAACCGGGACAGGGGGTTATGGTTCACCCCTCCACTTT
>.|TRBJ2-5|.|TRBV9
CASSARQSPGREETQYF
TGTGCCAGCAGCGCCCGCCAGTCCCCGGGCAGGGAAGAGACCCAGTACTTC
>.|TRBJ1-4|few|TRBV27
CASTPSPGRANEKLFF
TGTGCCAGCACCCCCAGCCCGGGGCGAGCTAATGAAAAACTGTTTTTT
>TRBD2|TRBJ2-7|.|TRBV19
CASSPGTGGSYEQYF
TGTGCCAGTAGTCCGGGAACGGGAGGAAGCTACGAGCAGTACTTC
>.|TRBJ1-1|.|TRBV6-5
CASSGTGHRDTEAFF
TGTGCCAGCAGTGGCACGGGCCACAGGGACACTGAAGCTTTCTTT
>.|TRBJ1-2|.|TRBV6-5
CASSFSRTAYGYTF
TGTGCCAGCAGTTTTTCCAGGACAGCCTACGGCTACACCTTC
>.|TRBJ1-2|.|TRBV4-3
CASSQAAGHGYTF
TGCGCCAGCAGCCAAGCGGCAGGCCATGGCTACACCTTC
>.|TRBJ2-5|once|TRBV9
CASSEAGGRETQYF
TGTGCCAGCAGCGAGGCCGGGGGGCGGGAGACCCAGTACTTC
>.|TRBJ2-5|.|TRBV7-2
CASSHTRGSGETQYF
TGTGCCAGCAGCCACACCCGTGGGTCGGGGGAGACCCAGTACTTC
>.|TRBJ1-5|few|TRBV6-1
CASSRTDSNQPQHF
TGTGCCAGCAGTAGGACAGATAGCAATCAGCCCCAGCATTTT
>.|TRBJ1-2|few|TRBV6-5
CASSYFGGNYGYTF
TGTGCCAGCAGTTACTTCGGCGGAAACTATGGCTACACCTTC
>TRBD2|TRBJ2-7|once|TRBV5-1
CASSLAAGGEQYF
TGCGCCAGCAGCTTGGCCGCGGGAGGCGAGCAGTACTTC
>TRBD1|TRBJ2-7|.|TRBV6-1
CASSKTGQGATEQYF
TGTGCCAGCAGTAAAACGGGACAGGGGGCGACCGAGCAGTACTTC
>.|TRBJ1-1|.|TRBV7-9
CASSLDGGDEAFF
TGTGCCAGCAGCTTAGACGGAGGGGATGAAGCTTTCTTT
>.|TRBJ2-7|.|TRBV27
CASSRSRGYSYEQYF
TGTGCCAGCAGCCGAAGTCGCGGATACTCCTACGAGCAGTACTTC
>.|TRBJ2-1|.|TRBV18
CASSPPSRLAYNEQFF
TGTGCCAGCTCACCACCCTCGAGACTGGCATACAATGAGCAGTTCTTC
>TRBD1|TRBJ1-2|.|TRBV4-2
CASSQQTGGAYGYTF
TGTGCCAGCAGCCAACAGACAGGGGGCGCCTACGGCTACACCTTC
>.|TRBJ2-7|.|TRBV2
CASSEDRGGYEQYF
TGTGCCAGCAGTGAAGATAGAGGGGGCTACGAGCAGTACTTC
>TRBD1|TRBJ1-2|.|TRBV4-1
CASSRNRGSGYTF
TGCGCCAGCAGCCGGAACAGGGGTAGCGGCTACACCTTC